This TCR beta chain was recovered during a study of breast tumors, draining lymph nodes, adjacent tissues. Study results and caveats: The lymph node origin of tumor T cells was framed as consistent with a hypothesis, not demonstrated.

TCRdb re-analysed the multiplex PCR reads in MiXCR, keeping a single row per CDR3 protein. The sample lists some 110,000 distinct CDR3 sequences; about 30% were seen once. Breast cancer patients provided tissue from their axillary draining lymph nodes. A note on this clonotype: The antigen is undetermined.

The ends lost 4 bases at V and 7 bases at J; junction bases unmatched: 10. This CDR3 region has 14 residues. The germline V gene encodes CDR1 SGHRS and CDR2 YFSETQ. This sequence joins TRBV5-1 and TRBJ1-1, with 7 positions matching TRBD1. The source of this sequence is a female donor with breast cancer. Some clones in this sample may be carry-over from other donors' samples. Sequenced input: axillary lymph node tissue. The chain's CDR3 is CASSPLGQRFEAFF. DNA of the CDR3: TGCGCCAGCAGCCCATTGGGACAGCGGTTTGAAGCTTTCTTT.